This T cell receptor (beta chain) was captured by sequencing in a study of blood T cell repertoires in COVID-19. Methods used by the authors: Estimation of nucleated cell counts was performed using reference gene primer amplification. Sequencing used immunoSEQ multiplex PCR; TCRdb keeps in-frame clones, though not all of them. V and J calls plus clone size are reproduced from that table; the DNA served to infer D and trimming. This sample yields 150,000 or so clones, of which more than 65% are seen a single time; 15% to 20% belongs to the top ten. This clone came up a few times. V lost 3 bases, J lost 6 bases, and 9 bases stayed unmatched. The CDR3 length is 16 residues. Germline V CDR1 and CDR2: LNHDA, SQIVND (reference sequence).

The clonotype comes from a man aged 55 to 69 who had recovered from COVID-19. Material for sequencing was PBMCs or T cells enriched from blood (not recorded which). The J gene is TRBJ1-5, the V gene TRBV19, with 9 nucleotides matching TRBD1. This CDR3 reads CASSMGSQGQGQPQHF. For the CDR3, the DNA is TGTGCCAGTAGTATGGGCTCCCAGGGACAGGGTCAGCCCCAGCATTTT.